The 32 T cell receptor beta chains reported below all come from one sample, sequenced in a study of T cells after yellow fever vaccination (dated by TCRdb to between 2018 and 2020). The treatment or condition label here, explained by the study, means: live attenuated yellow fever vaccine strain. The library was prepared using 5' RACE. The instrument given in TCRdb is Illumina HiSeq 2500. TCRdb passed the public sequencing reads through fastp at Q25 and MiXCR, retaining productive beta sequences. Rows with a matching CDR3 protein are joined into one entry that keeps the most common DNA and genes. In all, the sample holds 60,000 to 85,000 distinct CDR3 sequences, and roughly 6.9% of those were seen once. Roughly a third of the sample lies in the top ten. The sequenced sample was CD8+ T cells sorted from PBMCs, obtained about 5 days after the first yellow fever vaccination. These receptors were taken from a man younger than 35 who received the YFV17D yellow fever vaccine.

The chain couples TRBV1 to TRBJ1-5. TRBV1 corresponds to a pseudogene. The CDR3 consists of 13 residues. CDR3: CTSRETGNQPQHF. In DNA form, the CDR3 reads TGCACCAGCAGAGAGACCGGTAATCAGCCCCAGCATTTT.

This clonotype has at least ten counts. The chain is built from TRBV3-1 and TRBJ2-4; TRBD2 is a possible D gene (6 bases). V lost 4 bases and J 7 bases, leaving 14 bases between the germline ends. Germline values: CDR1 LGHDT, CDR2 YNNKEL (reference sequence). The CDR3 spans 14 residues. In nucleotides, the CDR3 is TGTGCCAGCAGCCTTACCGGGACTTTCAACATTCAGTACTTC. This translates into CASSLTGTFNIQYF.

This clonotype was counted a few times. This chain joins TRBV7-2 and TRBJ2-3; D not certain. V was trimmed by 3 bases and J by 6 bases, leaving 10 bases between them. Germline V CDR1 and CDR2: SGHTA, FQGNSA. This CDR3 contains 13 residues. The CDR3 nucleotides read TGTGCCAGCAGCTTGGTCCCCCTTGATACGCAGTATTTT. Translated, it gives CASSLVPLDTQYF.

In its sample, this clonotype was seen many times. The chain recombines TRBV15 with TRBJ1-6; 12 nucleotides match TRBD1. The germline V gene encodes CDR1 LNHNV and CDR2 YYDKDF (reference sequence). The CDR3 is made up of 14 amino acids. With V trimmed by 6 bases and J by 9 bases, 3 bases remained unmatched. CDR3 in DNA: TGTGCCACCAGGAGGGACAGGGGGCTTTCACCCCTCCACTTT. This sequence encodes CATRRDRGLSPLHF.

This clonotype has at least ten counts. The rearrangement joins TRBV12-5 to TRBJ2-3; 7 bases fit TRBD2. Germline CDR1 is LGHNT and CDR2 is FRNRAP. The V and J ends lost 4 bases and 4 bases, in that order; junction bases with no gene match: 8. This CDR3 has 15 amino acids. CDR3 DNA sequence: TGTGCTAGTGGTTCTGACTCGGGACTACCAGATACGCAGTATTTT. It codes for CASGSDSGLPDTQYF.

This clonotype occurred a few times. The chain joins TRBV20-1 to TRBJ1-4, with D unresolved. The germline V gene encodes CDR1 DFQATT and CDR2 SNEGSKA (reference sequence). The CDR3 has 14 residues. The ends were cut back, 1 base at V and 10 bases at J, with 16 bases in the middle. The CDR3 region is CSARVGGFGGKLFF. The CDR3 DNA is TGCAGTGCTAGAGTCGGAGGATTCGGTGGAAAACTGTTTTTT.

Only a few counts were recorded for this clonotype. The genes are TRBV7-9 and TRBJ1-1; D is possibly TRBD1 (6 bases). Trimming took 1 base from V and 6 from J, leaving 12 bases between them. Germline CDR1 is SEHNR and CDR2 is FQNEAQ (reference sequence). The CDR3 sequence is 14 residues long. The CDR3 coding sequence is TGTGCCAGCAGCTTAGTCAGGGGCACCGCTGAAGCTTTCTTT. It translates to CASSLVRGTAEAFF. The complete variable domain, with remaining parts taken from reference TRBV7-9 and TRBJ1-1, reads DTGVSQNPRHKITKRGQNVTFRCDPISEHNRLYWYRQTLGQGPEFLTYFQNEAQLEKSRLLSDRFSAERPKGSFSTLEIQRTEQGDSAMYLCASSLVRGTAEAFFGQGTRLTVV.

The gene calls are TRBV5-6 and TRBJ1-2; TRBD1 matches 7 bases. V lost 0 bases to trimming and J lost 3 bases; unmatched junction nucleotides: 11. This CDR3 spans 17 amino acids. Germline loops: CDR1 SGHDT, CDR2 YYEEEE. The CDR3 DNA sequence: TGTGCCAGCAGCTTGGCCCCACCCGAGGACAGGCACTATGGCTACACCTTC. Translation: CASSLAPPEDRHYGYTF.

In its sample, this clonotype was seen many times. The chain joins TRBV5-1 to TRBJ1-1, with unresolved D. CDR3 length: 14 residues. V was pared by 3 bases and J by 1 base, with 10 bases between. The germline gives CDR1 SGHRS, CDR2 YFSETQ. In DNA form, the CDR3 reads TGCGCCAGCAGCTCGGACTTCTCGAACACTGAAGCTTTCTTT. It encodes CASSSDFSNTEAFF.

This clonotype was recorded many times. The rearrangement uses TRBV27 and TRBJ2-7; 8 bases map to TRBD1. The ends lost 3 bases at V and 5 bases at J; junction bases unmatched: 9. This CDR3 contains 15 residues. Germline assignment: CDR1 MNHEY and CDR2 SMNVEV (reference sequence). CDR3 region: CASSFAGTTGDEQYF. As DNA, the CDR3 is TGTGCCAGCAGTTTTGCGGGCACGACAGGGGACGAGCAGTACTTC.

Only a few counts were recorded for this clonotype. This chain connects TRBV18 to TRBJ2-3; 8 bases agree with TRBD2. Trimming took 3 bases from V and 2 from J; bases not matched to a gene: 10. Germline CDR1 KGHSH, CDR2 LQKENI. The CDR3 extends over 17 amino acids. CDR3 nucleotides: TGTGCCAGCTCACCGCCCGAAGGGCGGGGGGCCACAGATACGCAGTATTTT. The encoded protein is CASSPPEGRGATDTQYF.

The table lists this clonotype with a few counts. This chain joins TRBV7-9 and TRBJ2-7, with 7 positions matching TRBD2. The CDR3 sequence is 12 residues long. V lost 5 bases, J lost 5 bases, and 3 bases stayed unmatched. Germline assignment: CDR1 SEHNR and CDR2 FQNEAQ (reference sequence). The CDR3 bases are TGTGCCAGCAGCATTACTAGCGACGAGCAGTACGTC. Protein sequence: CASSITSDEQYV.

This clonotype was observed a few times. DNA of the CDR3: TGTGCCAGCAGTGACTCACCCTCCATAGCAAACAATGAGCAGTTCTTC. Amino acids: CASSDSPSIANNEQFF. The gene calls are TRBV25-1 and TRBJ2-1; D unclear. Per the germline V gene, CDR1 is MGHDK and CDR2 is SYGVNS. V shed 3 bases and J shed 5 bases, with 17 bases lying between them. The CDR3 sequence is 16 residues long.

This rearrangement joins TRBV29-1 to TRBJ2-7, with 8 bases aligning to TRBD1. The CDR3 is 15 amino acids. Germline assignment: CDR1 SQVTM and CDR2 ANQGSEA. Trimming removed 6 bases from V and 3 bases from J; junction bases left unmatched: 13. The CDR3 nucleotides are TGCAGCGTCGTTCCCCCGGGACAGGAGCTCTACGAGCAGTACTTC. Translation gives CSVVPPGQELYEQYF.

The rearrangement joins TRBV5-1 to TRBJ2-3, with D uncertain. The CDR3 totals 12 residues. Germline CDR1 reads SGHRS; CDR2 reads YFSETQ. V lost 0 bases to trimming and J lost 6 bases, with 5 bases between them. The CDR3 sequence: CASSLAADTQYF. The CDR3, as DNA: TGCGCCAGCAGCTTGGCGGCGGATACGCAGTATTTT.

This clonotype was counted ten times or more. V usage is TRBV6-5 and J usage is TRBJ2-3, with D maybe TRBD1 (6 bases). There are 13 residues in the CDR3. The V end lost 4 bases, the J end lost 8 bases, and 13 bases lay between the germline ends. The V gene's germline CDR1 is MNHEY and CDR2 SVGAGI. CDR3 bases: TGTGCCAGCAGTTCCGCAGGGGCTCTTACGCAGTATTTT. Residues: CASSSAGALTQYF.

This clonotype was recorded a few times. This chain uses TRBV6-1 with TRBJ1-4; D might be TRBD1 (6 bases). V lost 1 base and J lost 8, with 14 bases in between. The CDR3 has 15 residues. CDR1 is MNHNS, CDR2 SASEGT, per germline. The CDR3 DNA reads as TGTGCCAGCAGTGAAGTGGACAGCTTGGGAGAAAAACTGTTTTTT. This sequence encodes CASSEVDSLGEKLFF.

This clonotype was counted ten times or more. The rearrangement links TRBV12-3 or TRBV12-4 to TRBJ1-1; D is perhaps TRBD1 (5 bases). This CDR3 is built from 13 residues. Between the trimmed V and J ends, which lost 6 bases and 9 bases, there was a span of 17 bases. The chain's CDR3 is CASRRGSFPQAFF. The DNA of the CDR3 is TGTGCCAGCAGGAGGGGTTCTTTTCCTCAAGCTTTCTTT.

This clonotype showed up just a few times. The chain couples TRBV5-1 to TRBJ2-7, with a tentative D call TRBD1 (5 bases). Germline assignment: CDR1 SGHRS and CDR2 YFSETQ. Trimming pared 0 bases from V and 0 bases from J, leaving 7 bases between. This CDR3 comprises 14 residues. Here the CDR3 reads CASSLGQSSYEQYF. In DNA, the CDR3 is TGCGCCAGCAGCTTGGGACAGAGCTCCTACGAGCAGTACTTC.

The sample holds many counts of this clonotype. The CDR3 protein is CASSLAAGVGEQFF. The DNA of the CDR3 is TGTGCCAGCAGTTTAGCAGCGGGAGTAGGAGAGCAGTTCTTC. The V call is TRBV12-3 or TRBV12-4, the J call TRBJ2-1; 8 bases align to TRBD2. Trimming took 0 bases from V and 10 from J; bases not matched to a gene: 5. The CDR3 sequence is 14 residues long.

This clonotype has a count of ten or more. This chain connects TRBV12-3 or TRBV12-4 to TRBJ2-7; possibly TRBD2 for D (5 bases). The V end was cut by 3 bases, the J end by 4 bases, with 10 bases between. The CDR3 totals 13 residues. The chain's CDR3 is CASSFHSGYEQYF. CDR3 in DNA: TGTGCCAGCAGTTTTCACAGCGGATACGAGCAGTACTTC.

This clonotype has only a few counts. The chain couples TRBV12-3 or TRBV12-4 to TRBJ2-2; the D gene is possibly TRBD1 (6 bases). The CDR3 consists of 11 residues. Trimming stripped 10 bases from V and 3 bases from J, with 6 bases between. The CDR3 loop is CATGDTGELFF. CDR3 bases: TGTGCCACAGGGGACACCGGGGAGCTGTTTTTT.

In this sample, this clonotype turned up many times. CDR3 nucleotide sequence: TGCGCCAGCAGCCAGGAGAGGCCGATTGAGCAGTTCTTC. As protein: CASSQERPIEQFF. The V and J genes are TRBV4-3 and TRBJ2-1; no clear D gene. Germline assignment: CDR1 LGHNA and CDR2 YSLEER. This CDR3 comprises 13 residues. The V gene lost 3 bases and the J gene lost 9 bases, with 12 bases spanning the gap.

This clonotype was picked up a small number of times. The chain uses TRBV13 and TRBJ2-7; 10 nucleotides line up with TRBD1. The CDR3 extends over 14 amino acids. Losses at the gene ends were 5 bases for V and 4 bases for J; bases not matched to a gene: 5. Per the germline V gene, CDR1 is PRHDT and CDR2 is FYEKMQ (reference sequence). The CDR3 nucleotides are TGTGCCAGCAGCGCCGGGGGACAGGGGTACGAGCAGTACTTC. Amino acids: CASSAGGQGYEQYF.

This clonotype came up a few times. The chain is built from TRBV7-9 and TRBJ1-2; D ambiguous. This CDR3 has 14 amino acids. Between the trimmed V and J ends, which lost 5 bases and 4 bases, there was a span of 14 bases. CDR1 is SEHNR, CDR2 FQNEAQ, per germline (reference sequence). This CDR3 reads CASSPWTDIYGYTF. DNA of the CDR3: TGTGCCAGCAGCCCCTGGACCGATATCTATGGCTACACCTTC.

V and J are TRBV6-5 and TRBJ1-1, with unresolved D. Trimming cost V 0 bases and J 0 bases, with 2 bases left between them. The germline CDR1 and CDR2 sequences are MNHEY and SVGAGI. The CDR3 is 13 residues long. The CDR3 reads CASSYSMNTEAFF. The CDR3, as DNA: TGTGCCAGCAGTTACTCGATGAACACTGAAGCTTTCTTT.

In DNA form, the CDR3 reads TGTGCCAGCGGGAAGGTAGACGAGACCCAGTACTTC. Amino acid sequence: CASGKVDETQYF. The chain joins TRBV27 to TRBJ2-5; D gene ambiguous. Trimming removed 8 bases at V and 5 bases at J, with 12 bases between. The CDR3 covers 12 residues. Looked up from germline, CDR1 is MNHEY and CDR2 is SMNVEV (reference sequence).

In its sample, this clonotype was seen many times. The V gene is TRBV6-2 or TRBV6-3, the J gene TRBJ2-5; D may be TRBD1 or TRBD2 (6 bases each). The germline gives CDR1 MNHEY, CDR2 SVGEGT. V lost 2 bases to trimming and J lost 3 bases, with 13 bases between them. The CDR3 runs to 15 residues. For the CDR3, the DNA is TGTGCCAGCAGTTACGACAGGAGGGGCAAAGAGACCCAGTACTTC. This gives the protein CASSYDRRGKETQYF.

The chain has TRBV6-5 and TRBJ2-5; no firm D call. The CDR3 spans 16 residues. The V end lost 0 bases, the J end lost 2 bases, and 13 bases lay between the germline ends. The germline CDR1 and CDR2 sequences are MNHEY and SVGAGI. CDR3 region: CASSYSPAESQETQYF. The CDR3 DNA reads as TGTGCCAGCAGTTACTCTCCGGCGGAATCTCAAGAGACCCAGTACTTC.

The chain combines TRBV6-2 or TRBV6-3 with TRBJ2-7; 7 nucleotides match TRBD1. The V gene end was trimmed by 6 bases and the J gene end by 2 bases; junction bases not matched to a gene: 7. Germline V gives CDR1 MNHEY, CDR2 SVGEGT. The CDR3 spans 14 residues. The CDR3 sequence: CASSTGTEAYEQYF. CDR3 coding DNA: TGTGCCAGCAGCACCGGGACAGAAGCCTACGAGCAGTACTTC.

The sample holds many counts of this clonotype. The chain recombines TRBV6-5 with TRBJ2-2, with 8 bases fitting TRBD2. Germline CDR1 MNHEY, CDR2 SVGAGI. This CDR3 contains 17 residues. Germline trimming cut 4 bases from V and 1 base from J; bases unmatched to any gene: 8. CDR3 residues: CASSSFTGTRNTGELFF. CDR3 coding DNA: TGTGCCAGCAGTTCTTTCACCGGGACTAGGAACACCGGGGAGCTGTTTTTT.

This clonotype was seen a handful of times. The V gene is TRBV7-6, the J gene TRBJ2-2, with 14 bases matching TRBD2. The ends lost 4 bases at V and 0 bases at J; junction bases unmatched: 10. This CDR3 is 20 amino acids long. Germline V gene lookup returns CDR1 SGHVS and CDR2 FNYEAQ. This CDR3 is CASSSLPGLAGVSNTGELFF. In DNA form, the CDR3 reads TGTGCCAGCAGCTCGCTCCCGGGACTAGCGGGGGTGTCGAACACCGGGGAGCTGTTTTTT.